This TCR beta chain was profiled in a study of OX40 agonist ivuxolimab in advanced cancers. About the study: Age averaged roughly 60 years (range roughly 23 to 79), and more than 80% were male. Study-wide points: Both blood CD4+ and CD8+ T cells showed clonal growth by week 6 at 0.1 to 3.0 mg/kg.

Germline V lookup: CDR1 LNHDA, CDR2 SQIVND (reference sequence). Trimming left V 7 bases short and J 9 bases short, with 19 bases between. There are 15 residues in the CDR3. On this clone: The antigen is unknown.

Using immunoSEQ multiplex PCR, the repertoire was profiled, and TCRdb retains in-frame clones only, with some absent. This table has tens of thousands of clones, around four fifths appearing once. This rearrangement joins TRBV19 to TRBJ1-6; D is undetermined. This specimen consisted of CD4+ or CD8+ T cells sorted from blood, obtained in a trial of the OX40 agonist ivuxolimab. This TCR was recovered from an adult with an advanced solid tumor such as melanoma, head and neck, liver or kidney cancer. The CDR3 loop reads CASTDAGFHRSPLHF. The DNA for the CDR3 is TGTGCCAGTACTGATGCCGGGTTCCATCGTTCACCCCTCCACTTT.